The rows below give T cell receptor beta chains drawn from one sample of a study of spatial heterogeneity in lung cancer. TCRdb analysed the 5' RACE reads with MiXCR anew, one entry per CDR3 protein. The repertoire consists of 2,000 to 2,500 distinct CDR3 sequences, with 7.2% occurring once and the leading ten covering 10% to 14%. Sequencing used normal lung tissue next to the tumor, obtained at surgery. These receptors were taken from a female donor with early-stage non-small cell lung cancer. CDR3s include the opening cysteine and the closing phenylalanine or tryptophan. Fields, in order: J gene, V gene, clone size, D gene, CDR3 DNA, CDR3 protein. The D gene is left open where the match is weak. Clone size is given for some rows only: seen once, a few or many times, or a class if the clone is expanded.

TRBJ2-7 | TRBV29-1 | medium-sized | . | TGCAGCGTTGGGGAGTACGAGCAGTACTTC | CSVGEYEQYF
TRBJ2-6 | TRBV19 | medium-sized | . | TGTGCCAGTAGTGACCGGGGTGGACAGCAGGTCCCCGGGGCCAACGTCCTGACTTTC | CASSDRGGQQVPGANVLTF
TRBJ2-3 | TRBV20-1 | medium-sized | TRBD2 | TGCAGTGTCCTCCGGGCGGGGGGGCAAACAGATACGCAGTATTTT | CSVLRAGGQTDTQYF
TRBJ2-1 | TRBV20-1 | medium-sized | TRBD2 | TGCAGTGCTAGAAGTCGAGCGGGGGGTTTTTCCTACAATGAGCAGTTCTTC | CSARSRAGGFSYNEQFF
TRBJ2-7 | TRBV7-2 | medium-sized | . | TGTGCCAGCAGCTTAGAATCAGGGTCCTACGAGCAGTACTTC | CASSLESGSYEQYF
TRBJ2-6 | TRBV20-1 | medium-sized | TRBD1 | TGCAGTGCCAGACCACGACAGGGGCCTAGGGCCAACGTCCTGACTTTC | CSARPRQGPRANVLTF
TRBJ2-3 | TRBV9 | medium-sized | TRBD2 | TGTGCCAGCAGCGTACTAGCGGGGGGCATGGGATCCACAGATACGCAGTATTTT | CASSVLAGGMGSTDTQYF
TRBJ2-7 | TRBV13 | . | TRBD2 | TGTGCCAGCAGCTTCTTTCCCGGGAGGGCCGGCTACGAGCAGTACTTC | CASSFFPGRAGYEQYF
TRBJ1-5 | TRBV6-6 | medium-sized | . | TGTGCCAGCAGTTCTGATCAGCCCCAGCATTTT | CASSSDQPQHF
TRBJ1-1 | TRBV5-1 | . | . | TGCGCCAGCAGCTTGGTCTCGTCGGACACTGAAGCTTTCTTT | CASSLVSSDTEAFF
TRBJ2-2 | TRBV6-2/TRBV6-3 | medium-sized | TRBD2 | TGTGCCAGCAGAGGAGGACGGGGGGATACCGGGGAGCTGTTTTTT | CASRGGRGDTGELFF
TRBJ2-7 | TRBV9 | medium-sized | TRBD1 | TGTGCCAGCAGCGAAGCCGGGACAGGAGTCTACGAGCAGTACTTC | CASSEAGTGVYEQYF
TRBJ1-5 | TRBV6-2/TRBV6-3 | medium-sized | . | TGTGCCAGCAGGCTCCCGGAAGGGAGGGGGAATCAGCCCCAGCATTTT | CASRLPEGRGNQPQHF
TRBJ2-1 | TRBV2 | . | TRBD2 | TGTGCCAGCAGTTTCAATAGCGGGGGGGGACTTAATACGCAGTTCTTC | CASSFNSGGGLNTQFF
TRBJ1-2 | TRBV6-2/TRBV6-3 | medium-sized | . | TGTGCCAGCAGGCCCCCGACAGTCAACTATGGCTACACCTTC | CASRPPTVNYGYTF
TRBJ2-2 | TRBV7-9 | medium-sized | . | TGTGCCAGCAGCCCCGGGACCATCGCGAACACCGGGGAGCTGTTTTTT | CASSPGTIANTGELFF
TRBJ2-3 | TRBV6-1 | medium-sized | . | TGTGCCAGCAGGAAACAGGGTTCGGCAGATACGCAGTATTTT | CASRKQGSADTQYF
TRBJ1-4 | TRBV5-4 | medium-sized | TRBD1 | TGTGCCAGCAGCTCACCAGACAGGGGCGATGAAAAACTGTTTTTT | CASSSPDRGDEKLFF
TRBJ1-2 | TRBV20-1 | medium-sized | TRBD1 | TGCAGTGCTAGAGTCGGACAGGTGTCCGACTACACCTTC | CSARVGQVSDYTF
TRBJ1-2 | TRBV7-8 | medium-sized | . | TGTGCCAGCACCCTCCAATCAGGGGCCGCTAACTATGGCTACACCTTC | CASTLQSGAANYGYTF
TRBJ2-7 | TRBV4-2 | medium-sized | TRBD2 | TGTGCCAGCAAGCCTCTAGCGGGGGCGTACGAGCAGTACTTC | CASKPLAGAYEQYF
TRBJ2-1 | TRBV6-1 | medium-sized | . | TGTGCCAGCAGTGCAGGAAGAAATGAGCAGTTCTTC | CASSAGRNEQFF
TRBJ2-1 | TRBV10-2 | medium-sized | TRBD2 | TGCGCCAGTCGACTAGCGGGCCCCTACAATGAGCAGTTCTTC | CASRLAGPYNEQFF
TRBJ1-1 | TRBV6-6 | . | TRBD1 | TGTGCCAGCAGTTACAAGGGGGCGCGGGGAACTGAAGCTTTCTTT | CASSYKGARGTEAFF
TRBJ2-3 | TRBV13 | . | . | TGTGCCAGCAGCTTTAGCACAGATACGCAGTATTTT | CASSFSTDTQYF
TRBJ2-1 | TRBV6-1 | medium-sized | TRBD2 | TGTGCCAGCAGTGAAGGGCCGGGACTAGCGGGGAATGAGCAGTTCTTC | CASSEGPGLAGNEQFF
TRBJ2-1 | TRBV7-2 | medium-sized | . | TGTGCCAGCAGCTTAGGTGGCAGAGTCAATGAGCAGTTCTTC | CASSLGGRVNEQFF
TRBJ2-3 | TRBV19 | many | TRBD2 | TGTGCCAGTAGTAAAGAGCTACTAGCGGGGTACACAGATACGCAGTATTTT | CASSKELLAGYTDTQYF
TRBJ1-2 | TRBV18 | medium-sized | TRBD1 | TGTGCCAGCTCACGCGAACAGGGGGCTAACTATGGCTACACCTTC | CASSREQGANYGYTF
TRBJ2-7 | TRBV2 | medium-sized | TRBD1 | TGTGCCAGCAAAAGGGGGCCGTACGAGCAGTACTTC | CASKRGPYEQYF
TRBJ1-4 | TRBV20-1 | medium-sized | TRBD1 | TGCAGTGCTAGAGATACGGGACAGGGACTAGAAAAACTGTTTTTT | CSARDTGQGLEKLFF